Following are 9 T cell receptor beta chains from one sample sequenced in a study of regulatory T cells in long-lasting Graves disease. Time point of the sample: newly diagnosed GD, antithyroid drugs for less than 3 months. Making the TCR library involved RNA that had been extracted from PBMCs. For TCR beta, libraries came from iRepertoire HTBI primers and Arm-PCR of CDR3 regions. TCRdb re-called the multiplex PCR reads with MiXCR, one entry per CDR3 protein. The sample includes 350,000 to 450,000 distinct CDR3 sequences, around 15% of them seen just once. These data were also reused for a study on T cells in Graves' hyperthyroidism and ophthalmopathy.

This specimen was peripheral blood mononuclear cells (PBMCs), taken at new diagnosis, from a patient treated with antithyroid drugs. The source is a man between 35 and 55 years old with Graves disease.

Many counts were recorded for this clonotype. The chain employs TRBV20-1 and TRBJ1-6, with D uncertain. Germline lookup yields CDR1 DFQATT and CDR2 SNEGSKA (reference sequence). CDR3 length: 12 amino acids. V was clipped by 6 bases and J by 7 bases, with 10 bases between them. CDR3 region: CSATDQNSPLHF. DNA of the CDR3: TGCAGTGCCACGGATCAGAATTCACCCCTCCACTTT.

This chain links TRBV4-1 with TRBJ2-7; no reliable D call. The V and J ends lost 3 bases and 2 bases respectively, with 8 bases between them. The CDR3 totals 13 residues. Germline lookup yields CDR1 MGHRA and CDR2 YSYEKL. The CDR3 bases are TGCGCCAGCAGCCATGGTGACACCTACGAGCAGTACTTC. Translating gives CASSHGDTYEQYF.

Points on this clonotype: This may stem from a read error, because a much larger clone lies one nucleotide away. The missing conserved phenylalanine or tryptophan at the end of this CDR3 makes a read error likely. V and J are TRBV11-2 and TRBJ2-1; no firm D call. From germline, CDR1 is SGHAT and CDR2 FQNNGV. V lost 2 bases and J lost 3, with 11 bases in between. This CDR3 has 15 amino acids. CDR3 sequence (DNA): TGTGCCAGCAGCTTAAAAGAGTCGATCTACAATGAGCAGTTCTCC. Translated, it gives CASSLKESIYNEQFS.

The CDR3 DNA sequence: TGTGCCATCAGTGAGTCCCTCCTGGGGGTTGGTGGGAACACTGAAGCTTTCTTT. Its translation: CAISESLLGVGGNTEAFF. The chain joins TRBV10-3 to TRBJ1-1, with TRBD1 as a possible D gene (5 bases). From germline, CDR1 is ENHRY and CDR2 SYGVKD. The CDR3 loop spans 18 amino acids. V dropped 0 bases and J dropped 1 base, with 18 bases sitting between them.

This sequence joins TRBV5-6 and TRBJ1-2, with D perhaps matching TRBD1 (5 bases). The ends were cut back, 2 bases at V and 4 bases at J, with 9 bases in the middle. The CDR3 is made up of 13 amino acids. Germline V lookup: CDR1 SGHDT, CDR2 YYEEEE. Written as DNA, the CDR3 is TGTGCCAGCAGCTTCGGACACCGCTATGGCTACACCTTC. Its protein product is CASSFGHRYGYTF.

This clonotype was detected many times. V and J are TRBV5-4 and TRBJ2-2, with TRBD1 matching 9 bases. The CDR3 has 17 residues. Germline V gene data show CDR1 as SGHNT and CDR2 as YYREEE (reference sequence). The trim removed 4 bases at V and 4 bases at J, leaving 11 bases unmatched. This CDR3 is CASSPEQGARRTGELFF. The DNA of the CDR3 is TGTGCCAGCAGCCCAGAACAGGGGGCACGGCGCACCGGGGAGCTGTTTTTT.

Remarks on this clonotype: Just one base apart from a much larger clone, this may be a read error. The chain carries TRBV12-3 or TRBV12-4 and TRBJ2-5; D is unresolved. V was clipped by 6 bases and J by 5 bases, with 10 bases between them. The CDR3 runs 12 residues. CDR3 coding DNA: TGTGCCAGCAGATCGGGCCTCGAGACCCAGTACTTC. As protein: CASRSGLETQYF.

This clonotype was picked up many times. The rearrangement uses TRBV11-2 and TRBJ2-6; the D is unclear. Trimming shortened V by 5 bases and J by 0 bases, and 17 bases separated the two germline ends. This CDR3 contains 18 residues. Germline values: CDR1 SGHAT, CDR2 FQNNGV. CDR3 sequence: CASSTVRSLLSGANVLTF. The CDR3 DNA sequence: TGTGCCAGCAGCACCGTCAGGTCCCTCCTCTCTGGGGCCAACGTCCTGACTTTC.

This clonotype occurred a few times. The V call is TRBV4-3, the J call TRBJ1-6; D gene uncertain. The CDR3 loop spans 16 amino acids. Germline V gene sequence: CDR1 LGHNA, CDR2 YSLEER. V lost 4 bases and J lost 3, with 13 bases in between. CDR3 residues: CASSRGGPDYNSPLHF. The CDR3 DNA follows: TGCGCCAGCAGCCGAGGAGGTCCCGACTATAATTCACCCCTCCACTTT.